A single sample is the source of the 19 T cell receptor beta chains below, sequenced in a study of T cell repertoires in cytomegalovirus infection. Their antigens remain unidentified. A single record per CDR3 protein comes from TCRdb applying MiXCR to the reads. The sample contains fewer than 70,000 distinct CDR3 sequences, 28% of which appear only once. Sequencing was performed on CD8+ T cells from cultured PBMCs, taken from culture after CMV antigen stimulation. Every receptor here comes from a human donor in good health (CMV status not recorded). Some clones in this sample may be carry-over from other donors' samples.

The V call is TRBV12-5, the J call TRBJ1-5; 7 bases are a match to TRBD1. V lost 2 bases to trimming and J lost 2 bases; unmatched junction nucleotides: 0. From germline, CDR1 is LGHNT and CDR2 FRNRAP. CDR3 length: 14 residues. CDR3 sequence (DNA): TGTGCTAGTGGTTTGCAGGGGGGCAATCAGCCCCAGCATTTT. This codes for CASGLQGGNQPQHF.

This clonotype has at least ten counts. The rearrangement uses TRBV7-2 and TRBJ2-2; a weak D match, TRBD1 (6 bases). The CDR3 contains 13 residues. V was cut by 5 bases and J by 4 bases, with 8 bases left in between. Per germline, CDR1 SGHTA and CDR2 FQGNSA. Here the CDR3 DNA reads TGTGCCAGCAGCGGACAGTCCACCGGGGAGCTGTTTTTT. Protein: CASSGQSTGELFF.

The chain links TRBV27 to TRBJ2-1; possible D gene TRBD1, 7 bases. Germline V lookup: CDR1 MNHEY, CDR2 SMNVEV (reference sequence). Trimming shortened V by 10 bases and J by 6 bases, and 16 bases separated the two germline ends. The CDR3 is made up of 13 amino acids. CDR3 DNA: TGTGCCACCCAGGGGGGAACGCCCAATGAGCAGTTCTTC. It codes for CATQGGTPNEQFF.

About this clonotype itself: At one of its ends the junction is not consistent with the germline gene, which may arise from a read error. The chain links TRBV6-5 to TRBJ2-1, with a possible D match to TRBD2 (5 bases). CDR1 MNHEY and CDR2 SVGAGI come from the germline V gene. The CDR3 covers 16 residues. The CDR3 DNA sequence: TGTGCCACCAGTTACTCCCTAGCCCTATCCTACAATGAGCAGTTCTTC. Protein sequence: CATSYSLALSYNEQFF.

As for this clonotype: Because the CDR3 is missing its conserved closing phenylalanine or tryptophan, this is likely a read error. The chain is built from TRBV20-1 and TRBJ1-1; D might be TRBD1 (5 bases). In germline, CDR1 is DFQATT, CDR2 SNEGSKA (reference sequence). The CDR3 has 14 amino acids. V was shortened by 6 bases and J by 0 bases, with 14 bases between the two germline ends. The CDR3 loop reads CSAWRGELNTEAFL. The CDR3 bases are TGCAGTGCCTGGCGGGGGGAACTGAACACTGAAGCTTTCTTA.

This chain uses TRBV12-3 or TRBV12-4 with TRBJ2-5; TRBD1 agrees at 8 bases. This CDR3 spans 16 amino acids. Trimming at V came to 5 bases and at J to 5 bases, leaving 13 bases not matched to a gene. The CDR3 DNA reads TGTGCCAGCAGTCCCGCGTCGACAGGGGAATGGGAGACCCAGTACTTC. Protein product: CASSPASTGEWETQYF.

J is TRBJ1-2 and V is TRBV4-1; a possible D gene is TRBD1 (6 bases). This CDR3 has 14 amino acids. Germline V gene sequence: CDR1 MGHRA, CDR2 YSYEKL. Trimming took off 0 bases at V and 8 bases at J, with 13 bases between the two ends. CDR3 in DNA: TGCGCCAGCAGCCAAGAACGGGGGGCGCAAGGCTACACCTTC. This gives the protein CASSQERGAQGYTF.

Remarks on this clonotype: The germline gene is not matched at one end of the junction; a read error may be the cause. The rearrangement joins TRBV7-8 to TRBJ1-1, with a weak D call TRBD1 (5 bases). This CDR3 is built from 15 residues. Germline V gene data show CDR1 as SGHVS and CDR2 as FQNEAQ. CDR3 residues: CTSSLQMGETAEAFF. The CDR3, as DNA: TGTACCAGCAGCTTACAAATGGGGGAGACGGCTGAAGCTTTCTTT. The full variable domain, rest sourced from reference TRBV7-8 and TRBJ1-1, is GAGVSQSPRYKVAKRGQDVALRCDPISGHVSLFWYQQALGQGPEFLTYFQNEAQLDKSGLPSDRFFAERPEGSVSTLKIQRTQQEDSAVYLCTSSLQMGETAEAFFGQGTRLTVV.

The J gene is TRBJ2-7, the V gene TRBV11-2; D might be TRBD1 or TRBD2, each matching 5 bases. The CDR3 consists of 14 residues. V lost 4 bases and J lost 2, with 12 bases in between. CDR1 is SGHAT and CDR2 is FQNNGV in the germline V gene. CDR3: CASSWDGPPYEQYF. DNA of the CDR3: TGTGCCAGCAGCTGGGACGGACCTCCCTACGAGCAGTACTTC.

Remarks on this clonotype: A read error is possible here, since a much larger clone lies one base away. The V gene is TRBV12-3 or TRBV12-4, the J gene TRBJ2-3, with TRBD2 matching over 10 bases. The CDR3 is 18 amino acids. Losses at the gene ends were 4 bases for V and 5 bases for J; bases not matched to a gene: 15. CDR3 region: CASSSHLSSGGRGDTQYF. The DNA of the CDR3 is TGTGCCAGCAGTTCCCATTTGTCTAGCGGGGGAAGAGGAGATACGCAGTATTTT.

This chain joins TRBV12-3 or TRBV12-4 and TRBJ2-5; D unresolved. The CDR3 is 11 residues long. V was pared by 5 bases and J by 5 bases, with 6 bases between. CDR3 protein: CASSPHETQYF. Written as DNA, the CDR3 is TGTGCCAGCAGTCCCCACGAGACCCAGTACTTC.

This clonotype was seen ten or more times. The chain has TRBV7-2 and TRBJ2-2; 10 bases align to TRBD2. With 3 bases clipped from V and 1 base from J, the junction kept 5 bases outside the gene matches. The V gene's germline CDR1 is SGHTA and CDR2 FQGNSA. This CDR3 has 17 residues. The CDR3 spells CASSFIPSGGNTGELFF. In DNA form, the CDR3 reads TGTGCCAGCAGCTTCATTCCTAGCGGGGGGAACACCGGGGAGCTGTTTTTT.

The CDR3: CSARLNEYEQYF. CDR3 in DNA: TGCAGTGCTAGATTAAACGAATACGAGCAGTACTTC. The chain carries TRBV20-1 and TRBJ2-7; D is uncertain. Germline CDR1 DFQATT, CDR2 SNEGSKA (reference sequence). With 2 bases removed from V and 4 bases from J, the gap between germline ends came to 9 bases. The CDR3 extends over 12 amino acids.

This clonotype has a count of ten or more. The CDR3 reads CATHRTGGSYTEAFF. Written as DNA, the CDR3 is TGTGCCACTCACCGGACAGGCGGAAGCTACACTGAAGCTTTCTTT. The rearrangement links TRBV6-2 or TRBV6-3 to TRBJ1-1, with TRBD1 matching 7 bases. CDR1 and CDR2 from the germline V gene are MNHEY and SVGEGT. The CDR3 is 15 residues long. Germline trimming cut 10 bases from V and 3 bases from J; bases unmatched to any gene: 14.

This clonotype was picked up a small number of times. V usage is TRBV27 and J usage is TRBJ2-7; TRBD1 is a possible D gene (6 bases). The CDR3 has 15 amino acids. Germline V gene data show CDR1 as MNHEY and CDR2 as SMNVEV (reference sequence). Trimming left V 5 bases short and J 2 bases short, with 16 bases between. The CDR3 is CASSGQPRGTYEQYF. The DNA of the CDR3 is TGTGCCAGCAGTGGACAGCCCAGAGGGACCTACGAGCAGTACTTC.

CDR3 in DNA: TGTGCCACCAGCAGCGACCGCCCAGAGACCCAGTACTTC. Its translation: CATSSDRPETQYF. V usage is TRBV15 and J usage is TRBJ2-5; D gene unclear. The CDR3 totals 13 residues. The V end lost 3 bases, the J end lost 4 bases, and 9 bases lay between the germline ends. The germline gives CDR1 LNHNV, CDR2 YYDKDF (reference sequence).

The chain joins TRBV6-6 to TRBJ2-1, with TRBD2 as a possible D gene (5 bases). CDR1 and CDR2 from the germline V gene are MNHNY and SVGAGI (reference sequence). Trimming pared 4 bases from V and 0 bases from J, leaving 25 bases between. The CDR3 contains 20 residues. This CDR3 is CASSSNGELGEHSSYNEQFF. For the CDR3, the DNA is TGTGCCAGCAGTTCTAACGGCGAACTGGGAGAGCATAGCTCCTACAATGAGCAGTTCTTC.

This clonotype was counted at least ten times. The chain carries TRBV7-2 and TRBJ1-6; no reliable D call. Trimming removed 7 bases at V and 4 bases at J, with 11 bases between. CDR3 size: 14 residues. Germline V gene lookup returns CDR1 SGHTA and CDR2 FQGNSA. The CDR3: CASKTAHYNSPLHF. As DNA, the CDR3 is TGTGCCAGCAAAACAGCCCATTATAATTCACCCCTCCACTTT.

Only a few counts were recorded for this clonotype. This chain uses TRBV28 with TRBJ2-3; D is unresolved. Trimming stripped 3 bases from V and 1 base from J, with 14 bases between. Germline V lookup: CDR1 MDHEN, CDR2 SYDVKM. The CDR3 consists of 16 residues. The CDR3 loop is CASSFPSSLRTDTQYF. The CDR3 DNA sequence: TGTGCCAGCAGTTTCCCCAGTTCTCTACGCACAGATACGCAGTATTTT.